This record looks at one T cell receptor (beta chain) sequence and its context. Original methodology: Reference gene primer amplification in the assay estimated nucleated cell counts. The repertoire was sequenced with immunoSEQ multiplex PCR; TCRdb's copy has only in-frame clones and lacks some. The DNA gave D and trimming, while V, J and clone size come from that table. The sample carries almost 400,000 clones, around 87% recorded once. The entry originates in a study of blood T cell repertoires in COVID-19. The V and J ends lost 7 bases and 5 bases respectively, with 20 bases between them. The CDR3 length is 15 residues. The germline gives CDR1 MGHDK, CDR2 SYGVNS. Patients of the Seattle cohort, enrolled during active infection, were followed longitudinally.

This TCR came from a woman aged 55-69 years with COVID-19, enrolled during active disease. Sequenced: peripheral blood. This chain connects TRBV25-1 to TRBJ1-2, with TRBD1 as a possible D gene (5 bases). CDR3 sequence reads: CASTPGPPGGYGYTF. The CDR3 DNA sequence: TGTGCCAGCACCCCGGGACCTCCTGGGGGGTATGGCTACACCTTC.